This T cell receptor (beta chain) was identified in a study of shared clonotypes between healthy human individuals. Trimming cost V 4 bases and J 5 bases; bases outside gene matches: 3. Germline CDR1 is SGHVS and CDR2 is FQNEAQ. This CDR3 region has 14 residues. Participating donors were healthy, HIV-negative adults free of recent acute infections or vaccinations. Adult Caucasians living in Nashville, Tennessee made up all of the donors. The table came from immunoSEQ multiplex PCR; TCRdb's copy has only in-frame clones and leaves some out. The data contain approximately 2.1 million clones, about 92% of them singletons.

V and J are TRBV7-8 and TRBJ2-5, with 11 bases fitting TRBD1. The sequenced sample was naive CD4+ T cells from PBMCs. Subset here: CD45RA+ positively selected. The receptor was derived from a young man in good health. Some clones in this sample may be carry-over from other donors' samples. CDR3 in DNA: TGTGCCAGCAGCTCGGACAGGGGGCTGGAGACCCAGTACTTC. As protein: CASSSDRGLETQYF.